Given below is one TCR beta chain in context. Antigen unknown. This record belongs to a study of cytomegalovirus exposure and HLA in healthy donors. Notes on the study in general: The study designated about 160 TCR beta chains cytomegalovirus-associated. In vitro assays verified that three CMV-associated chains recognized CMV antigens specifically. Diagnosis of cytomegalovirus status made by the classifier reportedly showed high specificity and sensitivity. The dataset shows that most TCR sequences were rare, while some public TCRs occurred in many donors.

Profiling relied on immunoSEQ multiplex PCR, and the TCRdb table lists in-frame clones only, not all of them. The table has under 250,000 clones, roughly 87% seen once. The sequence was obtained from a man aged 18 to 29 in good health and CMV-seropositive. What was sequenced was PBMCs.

The CDR3 nucleotides are TGTGCCAGCAGCTCTTCCAGCGGGAGCGTCTACGAGCAGTACTTC. Translating it yields CASSSSSGSVYEQYF. The chain carries TRBV7-2 and TRBJ2-7; 8 nucleotides match TRBD2. CDR3 length: 15 residues. Looked up from germline, CDR1 is SGHTA and CDR2 is FQGNSA. The junction had 8 bases not matched to a gene; V was cut back by 4 bases and J by 3 bases.